This T cell receptor (beta chain) appears in the sequencing data of a study of shared clonotypes between healthy human individuals (dated by TCRdb to 2018 to 2021). About the investigation overall: A couple of women and three men aged 18 to 49 years were included in the cohort. For each donor, CD4 naive and CD4 memory were each given three plates, CD8 naive was given two plates, and CD8 memory was given one plate. To estimate repertoire size and how much clonotype sharing occurs between individuals, the study deeply sequenced the blood TCR repertoires of about five healthy adults. Libraries were prepared and TCR repertoires were sequenced by different laboratories using diverse techniques, in order to increase sequencing depth and limit assay-specific biases. Between about 0.9 and 8.9 billion PBMCs per donor were obtained by leukapheresis. What the work shows at the level of the full study, not this receptor alone: Pairwise subsampling indicated that sequencing depth was expected to affect the degree of clonotype sharing among donors. Clonotypes shared by all four sorted-subset donors showed higher generation probabilities than non-shared clonotypes. The small number of donors limited the genetic and exposure-history diversity represented. Sharing across a few donors was observed for around 4.8% of naive CD4, 3.5% of naive CD8, about 2.5% of memory CD4, and over 0.3% of memory CD8 clonotypes. Incomplete sequencing was indicated by rarefaction of sorted-subset datasets, despite the large sequencing depth. Larger estimated clonotype richness was generally found for naive subsets than for memory subsets. Sampling was restricted to blood, and TCR repertoires in tissue are likely to differ from TCR repertoires in blood.

Points on this clone: Its antigen is still unknown. Base qualities were left out, and no much larger clone turns up one base away.

CD8 naive samples were obtained by positive selection for CCR7 among CD45RO-negative cells, yielding a CD45RA+CCR7+ population from which TemRA cells were excluded. The donors were healthy, HIV-negative adults with no recently reported acute infections or vaccinations. All donors were Caucasian adults living in Nashville, Tennessee, USA. Blood was obtained by leukapheresis, after which PBMCs were separated by Ficoll-Histopaque density gradient centrifugation and cryopreserved in liquid nitrogen vapor phase. Analytical flow cytometry was used to check the purity and quantity of every magnetically sorted T cell population. Each sorted fraction had its genomic DNA isolated and then quantified by UV absorbance on a Nanodrop 2000c. Per the germline V gene, SGHDN is the CDR1 and FVKESK is the CDR2. V is pared back by 3 bases and J by 3 bases, with 24 bases lying between the germline termini. The CDR3 goes from the cysteine to the phenylalanine over 18 residues. Left in the record is the CDR3 DNA by itself, 54 bases read in frame from the first base.

Using the deep immunoSEQ assay, TCR CDR3 regions were amplified from genomic DNA by multiplex PCR. Extracted genomic DNA from each cell subset was distributed evenly across all wells of several immunoSEQ 96-well plates, and each plate was treated as a replicate. For sorted subsets, each replicate PCR was loaded with approximately 190 ng genomic DNA, equivalent to about 33,000 T cell genomes. Purified libraries were measured with a Qubit 3.0 fluorometer, size-checked on a Bioanalyzer 2100, and measured again with the KAPA Library Quantification kit. Every immunoSEQ 96-well plate was sequenced on a separate single-read 150-cycle Illumina NextSeq 550 flow cell. From the authors' description of their analysis: The immunoSEQ output contained only junctional sequences without quality scores, so filtering could not match that applied to full-length reads. Sequences were annotated with PyIR, a Python wrapper for IgBLAST v1.9, using IMGT germline references to assign V/J genes and CDR3. Reads with weak V/J assignments (E-value above 1e-6), missing CDR3, stop codons, out-of-frame junctions, or ambiguous translated residues were removed. V3J clonotypes were defined by identical inferred V gene, J gene, and CDR3 amino acid sequence. Percentage overlap between repertoires was calculated by dividing the number of shared unique clonotypes by the size of the smaller repertoire. RTK rarefaction, the Chao1 estimator, and Recon v2.1 estimates of unobserved clonotypes were used to assess repertoire richness. Generation probabilities for all TCRbeta clonotypes obtained by the gDNA method from a handful of donors were computed using OLGA. TCRdb re-hosts the immuneACCESS table, in-frame sequences only. Its copies lack some clones; in the studies checked, an unresolved V gene accounts for under half of them, and the cause for the rest is not known. That table gives V, J and clone size, and the DNA gave D and trimming. For this sample there are about 2,100,000 clones; 85% to 95% appear just once. Under 2% of the sample lies in the top ten.

Sequencing was done on a sample of naive CD8+ T cells from PBMCs. The sample's cell subset or site label, decoded: CD45RA+CCR7+. The receptor was derived from a man aged 18 to 29 in good health. Some clones in this sample may be carry-over from other donors' samples. The rearrangement joined TRBV14 to TRBJ2-7; possibly the D gene is TRBD1, per 6 matching bases. DNA sequence: TGTGCCAGCAGCCAGGGAACAGGGAACTCTGGGGTCCTCTACGAGCAGTACTTC. This gives the protein CASSQGTGNSGVLYEQYF.